This T cell receptor beta chain was recovered during a study of cytomegalovirus exposure and HLA in healthy donors. General observations from the study: Within a later analysis, the majority of CMV-associated TCR beta chains appeared HLA-restricted. There were 150 or so TCR beta chains listed as cytomegalovirus-associated. Presence/absence analyses assumed roughly uniform sequencing depth across donors. V- and J-gene trimming of TCR beta was linked (in a later analysis) to a missense DCLRE1C variant.

60 Vbeta and 13 Jbeta primers were used in PCR. Here immunoSEQ multiplex PCR was the method, and the copy in TCRdb shows in-frame clones only, minus some. The sample shows 100,000 to 150,000 clones, 60% to 85% of them seen only once. As concerns this clone: The antigen remains unidentified.

The V gene's germline CDR1 is SGHAT and CDR2 FQNNGV. The V and J ends lost 4 bases and 1 base respectively, with 8 bases between them. This CDR3 contains 15 residues. This chain connects TRBV11-2 to TRBJ1-6; tentatively, D is TRBD1 (6 bases). The sequence derives from a female donor in good health and CMV-seronegative. The material sequenced was PBMCs. In nucleotides, the CDR3 is TGTGCCAGCAGCTCAGGGGTTTCCTATAATTCACCCCTCCACTTT. Its translation: CASSSGVSYNSPLHF.